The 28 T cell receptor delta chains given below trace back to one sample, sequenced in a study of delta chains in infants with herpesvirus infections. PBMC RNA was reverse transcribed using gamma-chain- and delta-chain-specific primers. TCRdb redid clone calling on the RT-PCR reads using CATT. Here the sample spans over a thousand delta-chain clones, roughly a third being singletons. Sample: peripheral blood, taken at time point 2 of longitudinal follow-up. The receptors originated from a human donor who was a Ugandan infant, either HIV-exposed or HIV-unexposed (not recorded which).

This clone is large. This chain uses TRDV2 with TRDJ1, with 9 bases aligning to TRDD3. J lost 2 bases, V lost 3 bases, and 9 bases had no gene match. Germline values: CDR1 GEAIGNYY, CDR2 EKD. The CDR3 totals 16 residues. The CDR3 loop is CACDPLGDKGTDKLIF. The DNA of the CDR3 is TGTGCCTGTGACCCCTTGGGGGATAAGGGAACCGATAAACTCATCTTT.

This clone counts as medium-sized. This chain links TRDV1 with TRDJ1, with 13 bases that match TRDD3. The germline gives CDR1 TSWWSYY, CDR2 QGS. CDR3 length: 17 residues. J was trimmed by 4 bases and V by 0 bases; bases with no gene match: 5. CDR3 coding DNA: TGTGCTCTTGGGGAACTTCCTTACTGGGGGATACGCGATAAACTCATCTTT. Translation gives CALGELPYWGIRDKLIF.

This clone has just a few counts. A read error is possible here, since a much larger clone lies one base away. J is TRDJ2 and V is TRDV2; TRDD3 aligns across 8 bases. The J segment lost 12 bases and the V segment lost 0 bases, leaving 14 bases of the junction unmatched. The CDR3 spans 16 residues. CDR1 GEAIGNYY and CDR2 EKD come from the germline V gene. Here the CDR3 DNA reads TGTGCCTGTGACACCGTGGGATACGCGGGGTTGACTAAACTCTTCTTT. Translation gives CACDTVGYAGLTKLFF.

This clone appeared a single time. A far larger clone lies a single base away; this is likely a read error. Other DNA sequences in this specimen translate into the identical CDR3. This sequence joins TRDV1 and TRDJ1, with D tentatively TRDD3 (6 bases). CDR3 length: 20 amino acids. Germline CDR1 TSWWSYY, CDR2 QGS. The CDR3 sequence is CALGERCLEGGGPRTDKLIF. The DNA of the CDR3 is TGTGCTCTTGGGGAACGGTGCCTAGAGGGAGGGGGACCGCGGACCGACAAACTCATCTTT.

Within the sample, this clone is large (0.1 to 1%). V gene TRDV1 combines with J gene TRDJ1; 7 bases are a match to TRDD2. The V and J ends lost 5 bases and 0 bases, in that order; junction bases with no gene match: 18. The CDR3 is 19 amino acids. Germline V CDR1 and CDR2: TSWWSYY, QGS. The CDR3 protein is CALGPSFLWVALHTDKLIF. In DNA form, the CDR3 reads TGTGCTCTTGGGCCATCCTTCCTTTGGGTAGCATTACACACCGATAAACTCATCTTT.

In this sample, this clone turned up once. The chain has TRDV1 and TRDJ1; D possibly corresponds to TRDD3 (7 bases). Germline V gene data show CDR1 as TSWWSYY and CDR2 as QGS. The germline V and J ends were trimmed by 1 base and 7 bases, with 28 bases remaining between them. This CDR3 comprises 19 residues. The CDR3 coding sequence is TGTGCTCTTGGGGAACGTCTACCTCCTACGAGTACTGGGGACTGTAAACTCATCTTT. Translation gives CALGERLPPTSTGDCKLIF.

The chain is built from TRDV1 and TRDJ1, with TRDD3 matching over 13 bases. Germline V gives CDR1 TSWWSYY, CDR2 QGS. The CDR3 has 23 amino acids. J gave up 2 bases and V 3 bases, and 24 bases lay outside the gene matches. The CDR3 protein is CALGDIGAFLRLTGGYGTDKLIF. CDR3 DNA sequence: TGTGCTCTTGGGGACATAGGAGCCTTCCTACGTCTTACTGGGGGATACGGAACCGATAAACTCATCTTT.

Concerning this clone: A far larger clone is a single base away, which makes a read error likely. The CDR3 loop is CALGLPAELPTLGWGIVSNTDKLIF. In DNA, the CDR3 is TGTGCTCTTGGCCTACCGGCTGAACTTCCTACTCTTGGCTGGGGGATAGTTTCGAACACCGATAAACTCATCTTT. The chain has TRDV1 and TRDJ1, with 10 bases lining up with TRDD3. The CDR3 has 25 amino acids. Unmatched junction bases numbered 34, after V lost 6 bases and J lost 0 bases. CDR1 is TSWWSYY, CDR2 QGS, per germline.

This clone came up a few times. CDR3 coding DNA: TGTGCTCTTGGGGAACTACAACTAGGGATACTGATGGGGCGGAATAAACTCATCTTT. This encodes CALGELQLGILMGRNKLIF. The chain carries TRDV1 and TRDJ1; 7 positions agree with TRDD3. The CDR3 has 19 amino acids. Per the germline V gene, CDR1 is TSWWSYY and CDR2 is QGS. Trimming removed 0 bases from V and 6 bases from J; junction bases left unmatched: 19.

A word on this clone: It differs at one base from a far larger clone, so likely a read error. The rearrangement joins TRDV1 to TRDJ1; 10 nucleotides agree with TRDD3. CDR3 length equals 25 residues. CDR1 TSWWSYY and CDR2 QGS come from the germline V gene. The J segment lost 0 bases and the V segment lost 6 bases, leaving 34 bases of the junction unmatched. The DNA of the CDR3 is TGTGCTCTTGGCCTACCGTCTGAACTTCCTACTCTTGTCTGGGGGATAGTTTCGAACACCGATAAACTCATCTTT. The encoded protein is CALGLPSELPTLVWGIVSNTDKLIF.

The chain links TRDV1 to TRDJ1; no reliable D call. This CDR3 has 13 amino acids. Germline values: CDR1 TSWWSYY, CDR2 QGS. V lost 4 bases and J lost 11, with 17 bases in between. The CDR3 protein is CALGGASAQRLIF. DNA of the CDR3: TGTGCTCTTGGGGGAGCCTCCGCCCAGAGGCTCATCTTT.

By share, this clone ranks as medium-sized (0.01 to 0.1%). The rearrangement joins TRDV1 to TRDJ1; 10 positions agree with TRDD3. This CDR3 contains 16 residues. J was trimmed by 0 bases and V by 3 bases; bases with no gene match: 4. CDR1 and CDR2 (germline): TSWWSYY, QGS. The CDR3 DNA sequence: TGTGCTCTTGGGGAGCATACTGGGGGATACACCGATAAACTCATCTTT. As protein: CALGEHTGGYTDKLIF.

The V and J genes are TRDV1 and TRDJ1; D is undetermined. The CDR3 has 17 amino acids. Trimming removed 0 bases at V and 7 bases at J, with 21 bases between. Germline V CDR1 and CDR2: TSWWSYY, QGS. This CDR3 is CALGELPLPLPRGKLIF. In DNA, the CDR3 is TGTGCTCTTGGGGAACTTCCACTGCCTCTCCCAAGGGGTAAACTCATCTTT.

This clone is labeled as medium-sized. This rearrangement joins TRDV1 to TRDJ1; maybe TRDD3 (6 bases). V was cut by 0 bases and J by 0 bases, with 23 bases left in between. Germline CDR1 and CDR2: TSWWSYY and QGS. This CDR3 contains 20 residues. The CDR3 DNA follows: TGTGCTCTTGGGGAACTGAATTCCTCGTCCCTCCGATACGACACCGATAAACTCATCTTT. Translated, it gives CALGELNSSSLRYDTDKLIF.

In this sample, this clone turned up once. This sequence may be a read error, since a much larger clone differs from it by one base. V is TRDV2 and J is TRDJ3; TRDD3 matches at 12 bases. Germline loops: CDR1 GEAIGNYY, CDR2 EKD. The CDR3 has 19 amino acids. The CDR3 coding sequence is TGTGCCTGTGACACTGTACTGGGGGATACCTCCTGGGACACCCGACGGATGTTTTTC. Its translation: CACDTVLGDTSWDTRRMFF.

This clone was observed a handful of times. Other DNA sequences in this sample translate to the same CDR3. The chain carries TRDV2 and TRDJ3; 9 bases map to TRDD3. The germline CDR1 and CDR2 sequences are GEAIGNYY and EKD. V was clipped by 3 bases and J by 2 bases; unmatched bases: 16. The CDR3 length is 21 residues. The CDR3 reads CACDSSILLGESTWDTRQMFF. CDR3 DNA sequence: TGTGCCTGTGACTCCAGTATCCTACTGGGGGAAAGCACCTGGGACACCCGACAGATGTTTTTC.

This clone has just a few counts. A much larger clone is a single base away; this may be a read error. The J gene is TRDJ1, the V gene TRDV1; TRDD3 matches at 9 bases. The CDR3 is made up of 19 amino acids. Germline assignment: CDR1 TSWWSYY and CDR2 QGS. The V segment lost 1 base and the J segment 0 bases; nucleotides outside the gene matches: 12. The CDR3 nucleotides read TGTGCTCTTGGGGAACCCACACATCATCTGGGGGATTACACCGATAAACTCATCTTT. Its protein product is CALGEPTHHLGDYTDKLIF.

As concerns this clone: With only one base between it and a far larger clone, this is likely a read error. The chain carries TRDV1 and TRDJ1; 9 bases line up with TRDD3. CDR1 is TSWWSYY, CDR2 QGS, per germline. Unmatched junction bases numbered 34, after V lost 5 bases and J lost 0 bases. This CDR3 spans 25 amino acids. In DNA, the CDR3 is TGTGCTCTTGGGTCCTCAGATAACTTCGTGCTTACTACTTACGCACTGGGGGAGTACACCGATAAACTCATCTTT. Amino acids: CALGSSDNFVLTTYALGEYTDKLIF.

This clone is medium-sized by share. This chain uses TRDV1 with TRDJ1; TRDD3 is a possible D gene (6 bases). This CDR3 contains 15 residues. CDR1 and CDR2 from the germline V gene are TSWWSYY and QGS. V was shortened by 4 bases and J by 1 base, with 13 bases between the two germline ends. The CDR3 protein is CALGGGGTCTDKLIF. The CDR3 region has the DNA TGTGCTCTTGGGGGCGGGGGAACGTGCACCGATAAACTCATCTTT.

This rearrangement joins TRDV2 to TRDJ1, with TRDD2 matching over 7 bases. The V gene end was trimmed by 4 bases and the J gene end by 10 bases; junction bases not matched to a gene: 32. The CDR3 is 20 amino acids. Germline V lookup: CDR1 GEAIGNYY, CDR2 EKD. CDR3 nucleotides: TGTGCCTGTGATACACGTTCCTACCGGACCGGGGACCGTCCTCGTCGGAGACTCATCTTT. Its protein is CACDTRSYRTGDRPRRRLIF.

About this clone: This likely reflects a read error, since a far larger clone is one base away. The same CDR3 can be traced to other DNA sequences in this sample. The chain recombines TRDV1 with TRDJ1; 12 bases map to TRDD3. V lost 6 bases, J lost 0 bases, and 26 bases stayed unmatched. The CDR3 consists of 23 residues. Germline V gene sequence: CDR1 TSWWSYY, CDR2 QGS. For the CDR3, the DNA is TGTGCTCTTGGAGAAAATCAAGAGAGGTACTGGGGGATACCTCCCTCGAACACCGATAAACTCATCTTT. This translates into CALGENQERYWGIPPSNTDKLIF.

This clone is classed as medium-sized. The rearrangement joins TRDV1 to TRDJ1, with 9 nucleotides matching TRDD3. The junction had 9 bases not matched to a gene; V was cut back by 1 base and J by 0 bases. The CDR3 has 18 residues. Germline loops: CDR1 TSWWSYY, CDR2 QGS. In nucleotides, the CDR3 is TGTGCTCTTGGGGAACGATCTAGACTGGGGGAGTACACCGATAAACTCATCTTT. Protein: CALGERSRLGEYTDKLIF.

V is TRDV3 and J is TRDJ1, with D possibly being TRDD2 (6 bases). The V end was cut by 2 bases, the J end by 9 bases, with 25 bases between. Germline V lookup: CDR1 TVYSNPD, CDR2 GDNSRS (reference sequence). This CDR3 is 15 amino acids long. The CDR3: CAFFPKHILNPQLIF. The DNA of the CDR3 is TGTGCCTTTTTTCCTAAACACATCTTAAACCCCCAACTCATCTTT.

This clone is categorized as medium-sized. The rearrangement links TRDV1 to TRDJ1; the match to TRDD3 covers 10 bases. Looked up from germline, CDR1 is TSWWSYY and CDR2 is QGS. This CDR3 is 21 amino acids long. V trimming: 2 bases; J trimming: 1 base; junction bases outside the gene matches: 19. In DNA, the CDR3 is TGTGCTCTTGGGGAAAGGGTCAGTACGTCCTGGGGGATAAGGGGCACCGATAAACTCATCTTT. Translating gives CALGERVSTSWGIRGTDKLIF.

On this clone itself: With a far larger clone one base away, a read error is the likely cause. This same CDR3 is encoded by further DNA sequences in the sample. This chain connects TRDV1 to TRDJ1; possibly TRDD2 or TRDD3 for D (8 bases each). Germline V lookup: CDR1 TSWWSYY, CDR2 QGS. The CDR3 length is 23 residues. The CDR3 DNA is TGTGCTCTTGGGCGTCGCCTTCCTAGTCCCCCACTTTCCAGGGGATACTACACCGATAAACTAATCTTT. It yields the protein CALGRRLPSPPLSRGYYTDKLIF.

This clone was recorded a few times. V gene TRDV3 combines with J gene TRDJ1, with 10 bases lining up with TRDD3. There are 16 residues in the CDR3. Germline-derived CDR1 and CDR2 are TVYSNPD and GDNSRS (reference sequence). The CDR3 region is CAVGDTARPYTDKLIF. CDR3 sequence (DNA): TGTGCTGTGGGGGATACTGCGCGCCCTTACACCGATAAACTCATCTTT.

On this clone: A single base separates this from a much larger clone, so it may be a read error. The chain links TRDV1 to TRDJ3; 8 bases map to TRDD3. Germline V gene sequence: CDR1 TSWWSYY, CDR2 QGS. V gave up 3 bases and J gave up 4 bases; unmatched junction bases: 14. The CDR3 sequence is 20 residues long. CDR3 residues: CALGDTPLGWGRWDTRQMFF. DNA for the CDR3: TGTGCTCTTGGGGACACCCCCCTGGGCTGGGGGAGATGGGACACCCGACAGATGTTTTTC.

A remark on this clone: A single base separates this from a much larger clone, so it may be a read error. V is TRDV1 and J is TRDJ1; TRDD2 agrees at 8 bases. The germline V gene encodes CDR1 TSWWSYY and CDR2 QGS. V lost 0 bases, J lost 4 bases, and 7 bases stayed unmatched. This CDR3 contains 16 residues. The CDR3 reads CALGELGFLRSDKLIF. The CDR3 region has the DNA TGTGCTCTTGGGGAACTGGGCTTCCTACGAAGCGATAAACTCATCTTT.